The 2 T cell receptor beta chains below come from one sample, sequenced in a study of blood T cells in healthy people across ages. The authors ran a second PCR of about 7 to 11 cycles using a sample-barcoded 5' primer and a J-beta primer mix. Each CDR3 protein gets one entry after TCRdb re-called the 5' RACE reads with MiXCR. The sample has about 1.4 million distinct CDR3 sequences, around 59% seen once. The specimen sequenced was blood. All receptors derive from a young man in good health.

Points on this clonotype: A much larger clone differs from this one at a single base, so this may be a read error. The rearrangement links TRBV12-3 or TRBV12-4 to TRBJ1-2; the match to TRBD1 covers 7 bases. The CDR3 sequence is 15 residues long. DNA of the CDR3: TGTGCCAGCAGATTAGGGGGCTCCGAGATCTATGGCTACACCTTC. It specifies CASRLGGSEIYGYTF.

This CDR3 is CSVGAPGGTDTQYF. The CDR3 DNA reads TGCAGCGTTGGGGCTCCGGGAGGCACAGATACGCAGTATTTT. J is TRBJ2-3 and V is TRBV29-1, with D maybe TRBD2 (6 bases). This CDR3 contains 14 residues. Germline V CDR1 and CDR2: SQVTM, ANQGSEA. V dropped 4 bases and J dropped 1 base, with 12 bases sitting between them.